This TCR beta chain originates from a study of T cell responses to AZD1222 COVID-19 vaccine. Study-level findings and limits: Researchers report vaccine-associated CD4 TCRs spanning spike, with dominance at 160-218 and 743-854.

Generated by immunoSEQ multiplex PCR, the TCRdb table keeps only in-frame clones and is missing some. In the table there are 100,000 to 120,000 clones, around 90% of which are singletons. In germline, CDR1 is LNHDA, CDR2 SQIVND (reference sequence). This CDR3 spans 15 amino acids. Trimming took 7 bases from V and 3 from J; bases not matched to a gene: 9. This clone was detected a few times. What it binds is not known. The clonotype was recovered from an adult in good health. The chain uses TRBV19 and TRBJ1-5; 7 nucleotides align to TRBD1. Sequencing used peripheral blood, obtained on day 0 of AZD1222 vaccination. CDR3 coding DNA: TGTGCCAGTACCCGGTCGGGACAGTTCAATCAGCCCCAGCATTTT. Its translation: CASTRSGQFNQPQHF.